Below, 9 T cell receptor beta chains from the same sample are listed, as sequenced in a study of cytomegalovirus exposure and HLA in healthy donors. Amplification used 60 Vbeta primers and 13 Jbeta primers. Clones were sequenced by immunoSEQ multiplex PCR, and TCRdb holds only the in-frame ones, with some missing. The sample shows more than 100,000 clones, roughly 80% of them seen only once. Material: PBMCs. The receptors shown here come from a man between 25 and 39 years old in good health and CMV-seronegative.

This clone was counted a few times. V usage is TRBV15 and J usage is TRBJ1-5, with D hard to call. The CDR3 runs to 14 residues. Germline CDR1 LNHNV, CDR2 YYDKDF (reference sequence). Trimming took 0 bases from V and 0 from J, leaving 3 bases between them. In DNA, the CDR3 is TGTGCCACCAGCAGAGATAATAGCAATCAGCCCCAGCATTTT. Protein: CATSRDNSNQPQHF. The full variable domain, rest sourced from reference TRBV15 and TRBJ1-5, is DAMVIQNPRYQVTQFGKPVTLSCSQTLNHNVMYWYQQKSSQAPKLLFHYYDKDFNNEADTPDNFQSRRPNTSFCFLDIRSPGLGDTAMYLCATSRDNSNQPQHFGDGTRLSIL.

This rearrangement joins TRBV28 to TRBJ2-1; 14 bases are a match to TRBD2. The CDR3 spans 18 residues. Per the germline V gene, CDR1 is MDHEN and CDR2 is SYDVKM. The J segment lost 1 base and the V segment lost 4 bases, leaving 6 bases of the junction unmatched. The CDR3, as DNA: TGTGCCAGCAGTTCCTTGACTAGCGGGGGGGCATCCTACAATGAGCAGTTCTTC. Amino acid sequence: CASSSLTSGGASYNEQFF.

This CDR3 is CASSYLDPRRTGELFF. CDR3 DNA sequence: TGTGCCAGCAGCTACCTAGACCCACGGAGGACCGGGGAGCTGTTTTTT. The chain is built from TRBV7-9 and TRBJ2-2; D perhaps matches TRBD2 (5 bases). CDR1 and CDR2 from the germline V gene are SEHNR and FQNEAQ (reference sequence). The CDR3 covers 16 residues. With 4 bases removed from V and 5 bases from J, the gap between germline ends came to 17 bases.

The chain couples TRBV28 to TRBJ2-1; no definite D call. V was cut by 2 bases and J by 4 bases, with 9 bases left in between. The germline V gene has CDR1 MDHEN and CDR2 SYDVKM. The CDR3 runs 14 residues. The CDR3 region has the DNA TGTGCCAGCAGTTTAGCTACAGTTTACAATGAGCAGTTCTTC. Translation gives CASSLATVYNEQFF.

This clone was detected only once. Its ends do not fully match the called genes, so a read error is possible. The CDR3 DNA follows: TGTGCCAGCAGTGAAGGACAGGGAAATTTTCGGATCTTC. Translated: CASSEGQGNFRIF. The V call is TRBV2, the J call TRBJ1-2, with TRBD1 identical over 7 bases. CDR3 length: 13 residues. Looked up from germline, CDR1 is SNHLY and CDR2 is FYNNEI.

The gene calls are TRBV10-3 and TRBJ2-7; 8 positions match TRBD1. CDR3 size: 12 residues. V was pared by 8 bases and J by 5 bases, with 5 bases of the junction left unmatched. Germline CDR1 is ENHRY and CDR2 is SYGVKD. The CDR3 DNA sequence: TGTGCCATCCGGGACAGGCTAGACGAGCAGTACTTC. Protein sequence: CAIRDRLDEQYF.

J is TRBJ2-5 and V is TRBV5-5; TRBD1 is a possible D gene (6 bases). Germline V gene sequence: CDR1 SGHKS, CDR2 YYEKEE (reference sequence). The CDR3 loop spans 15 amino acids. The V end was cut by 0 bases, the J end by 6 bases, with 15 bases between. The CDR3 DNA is TGTGCCAGCAGCTTGGTTTACAGGGCCGAAAAGACCCAGTACTTC. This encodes CASSLVYRAEKTQYF.

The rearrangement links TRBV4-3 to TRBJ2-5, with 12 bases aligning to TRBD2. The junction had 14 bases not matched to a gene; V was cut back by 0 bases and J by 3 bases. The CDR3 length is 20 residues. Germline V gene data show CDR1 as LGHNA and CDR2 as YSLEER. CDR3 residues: CASSQDRGLAGGPAEETQYF. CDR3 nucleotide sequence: TGCGCCAGCAGCCAAGATAGAGGCCTAGCGGGGGGGCCTGCTGAAGAGACCCAGTACTTC.

CDR3 coding DNA: TGTGCCAGCAGCCGCCCGAGACATGACACCGGGGAGCTGTTTTTT. Translation gives CASSRPRHDTGELFF. The rearrangement links TRBV7-9 to TRBJ2-2; the D is unclear. The CDR3 is 15 residues long. Germline CDR1 and CDR2: SEHNR and FQNEAQ (reference sequence). V was cut by 5 bases and J by 3 bases, with 13 bases left in between. Variable domain in full (rest from reference TRBV7-9 and TRBJ2-2): DTGVSQNPRHKITKRGQNVTFRCDPISEHNRLYWYRQTLGQGPEFLTYFQNEAQLEKSRLLSDRFSAERPKGSFSTLEIQRTEQGDSAMYLCASSRPRHDTGELFFGEGSRLTVL.